The present T cell receptor (beta chain) was sequenced within a study of technical replicates of blood from a handful of donors. The CDR3 runs to 15 residues. With 5 bases clipped from V and 7 bases from J, the junction kept 10 bases outside the gene matches. CDR1 and CDR2 from the germline V gene are MRHNA and SNTAGT. TCRdb's table, derived via immunoSEQ multiplex PCR, lists solely in-frame clones and lacks some. The table shows 60,000 to 65,000 clones, with about 90% occurring only once. Sequenced sample: PBMCs. This TCR was recovered from a human donor in good health. Some clones in this sample may be carry-over from other donors' samples. V is TRBV6-4 and J is TRBJ1-4; 7 bases line up with TRBD1. The DNA of the CDR3 is TGTGCCAGCAGTAGGGACAGTTCGATGGGTGAAAAACTGTTTTTT. Protein sequence: CASSRDSSMGEKLFF.